This passage covers 20 T cell receptor beta chains from one sample sequenced in a study of blood T cell repertoires in COVID-19. Assay: immunoSEQ multiplex PCR; the TCRdb copy retains only in-frame clones and omits some. The data hold tens of thousands of clones, with around nine tenths observed a single time. Source material: peripheral blood. These receptors all come from a woman aged 70-85 years with acute or convalescent COVID-19.

The chain couples TRBV5-1 to TRBJ1-1; the D gene is possibly TRBD1 (6 bases). In germline, CDR1 is SGHRS, CDR2 YFSETQ. This CDR3 has 16 residues. The V end was cut by 0 bases, the J end by 2 bases, with 14 bases between. In DNA form, the CDR3 reads TGCGCCAGCAGCTTGGAGAGGACAGCAGCCAACACTGAAGCTTTCTTT. It translates to CASSLERTAANTEAFF.

V is TRBV10-1 and J is TRBJ2-7, with D unclear. Looked up from germline, CDR1 is WNHNN and CDR2 is SYGVQD (reference sequence). V lost 5 bases to trimming and J lost 3 bases, with 2 bases between them. CDR3 size: 10 residues. Here the CDR3 reads CASSLYEQYF. Written as DNA, the CDR3 is TGCGCCAGCAGTCTCTACGAGCAGTACTTC.

The chain links TRBV5-1 to TRBJ1-4, with TRBD1 matching 8 bases. The CDR3 is 15 residues long. The germline gives CDR1 SGHRS, CDR2 YFSETQ. J gave up 7 bases and V 4 bases, and 9 bases lay outside the gene matches. This CDR3 reads CASSPAGGLFEKLFF. DNA of the CDR3: TGCGCCAGCAGCCCAGCAGGGGGCTTGTTTGAAAAACTGTTTTTT.

The genes are TRBV6-5 and TRBJ1-1; 9 nucleotides line up with TRBD1. CDR1 and CDR2 from the germline V gene are MNHEY and SVGAGI. Trimming at V came to 6 bases and at J to 4 bases, leaving 6 bases not matched to a gene. CDR3 length equals 14 residues. The CDR3 bases are TGTGCCAGCAGCGGAACAGGGGGCCGCACTGAAGCTTTCTTT. Protein sequence: CASSGTGGRTEAFF.

The sample holds one count of this clone. The V gene is TRBV2, the J gene TRBJ1-5, with D possibly matching TRBD1 (6 bases). The germline V and J ends were trimmed by 6 bases and 4 bases, with 10 bases remaining between them. Germline CDR1 and CDR2: SNHLY and FYNNEI. CDR3 length: 13 amino acids. This CDR3 reads CASSVGQNQPQHF. CDR3 DNA sequence: TGTGCCAGCAGCGTTGGACAGAATCAGCCCCAGCATTTT.

The chain uses TRBV7-3 and TRBJ2-1; 9 bases agree with TRBD1. Germline V CDR1 and CDR2: SGHTA, FQGTGA. V lost 4 bases, J lost 9 bases, and 19 bases stayed unmatched. This CDR3 is built from 18 residues. The CDR3 protein is CASSSRTGGGLSPTEQFF. The DNA for the CDR3 is TGTGCCAGCAGCTCAAGAACAGGGGGCGGTCTCTCCCCCACTGAGCAGTTCTTC.

There are a few counts of this clone. This sequence joins TRBV5-1 and TRBJ2-3; D may be TRBD2 (5 bases). Trimming removed 0 bases from V and 1 base from J, with 9 bases in between. This CDR3 has 15 residues. The germline gives CDR1 SGHRS, CDR2 YFSETQ. This CDR3 is CASSLGGVRTDTQYF. CDR3 sequence (DNA): TGCGCCAGCAGCTTGGGGGGAGTGCGCACAGATACGCAGTATTTT.

This chain links TRBV18 with TRBJ2-3; TRBD1 matches at 7 bases. Germline V gene lookup returns CDR1 KGHSH and CDR2 LQKENI. V lost 4 bases, J lost 2 bases, and 9 bases stayed unmatched. The CDR3 has 16 residues. This CDR3 reads CASSRIGTVDTDTQYF. CDR3 coding DNA: TGTGCCAGCTCACGAATAGGGACAGTTGACACAGATACGCAGTATTTT.

The chain has TRBV6-1 and TRBJ2-4; 8 nucleotides agree with TRBD1. CDR1 MNHNS and CDR2 SASEGT come from the germline V gene. The CDR3 is 14 amino acids. The J segment lost 7 bases and the V segment lost 2 bases, leaving 4 bases of the junction unmatched. This CDR3 reads CASSENYRGNIQYF. As DNA, the CDR3 is TGTGCCAGCAGTGAAAATTACAGGGGGAACATTCAGTACTTC.

The V gene is TRBV28, the J gene TRBJ2-7, with TRBD2 matching over 9 bases. V was pared by 6 bases and J by 3 bases, with 12 bases of the junction left unmatched. This CDR3 is 16 amino acids long. Per the germline V gene, CDR1 is MDHEN and CDR2 is SYDVKM. This CDR3 reads CASRGSSSGTVYEQYF. CDR3 nucleotide sequence: TGTGCCAGCAGGGGGTCCTCTAGCGGGACTGTCTACGAGCAGTACTTC.

This chain joins TRBV27 and TRBJ2-2; 15 bases align to TRBD2. Per germline, CDR1 MNHEY and CDR2 SMNVEV (reference sequence). V shed 2 bases, J shed 3 bases, and the junction held 19 bases outside the gene matches. CDR3 length: 23 amino acids. CDR3 loop: CASSLRSAPGLAGGPRDTGELFF. The DNA of the CDR3 is TGTGCCAGCAGTTTACGTTCCGCCCCGGGACTAGCGGGAGGACCACGTGACACCGGGGAGCTGTTTTTT.

The rearrangement joins TRBV5-5 to TRBJ2-7; 8 positions match TRBD1. Per germline, CDR1 SGHKS and CDR2 YYEKEE (reference sequence). The CDR3 is made up of 15 amino acids. V gave up 0 bases and J gave up 0 bases; unmatched junction bases: 2. For the CDR3, the DNA is TGTGCCAGCAGCTTGGCCGGGACAGGCTCCTACGAGCAGTACTTC. It is translated as CASSLAGTGSYEQYF.

This clone was detected only once. This chain joins TRBV11-2 and TRBJ2-1; 8 nucleotides align to TRBD2. Trimming took 1 base from V and 8 from J; bases not matched to a gene: 4. Looked up from germline, CDR1 is SGHAT and CDR2 is FQNNGV. The CDR3 runs 14 residues. The CDR3 sequence is CASSLGGLVDEQFF. The CDR3 region has the DNA TGTGCCAGCAGCTTAGGGGGACTAGTGGATGAGCAGTTCTTC.

The chain is built from TRBV3-1 (or the pseudogene TRBV3-2) and TRBJ2-5; tentatively, D is TRBD2 (7 bases). The CDR3 length is 13 residues. Germline V gene sequence: CDR1 LGHDT, CDR2 YNNKEL (reference sequence). The V gene lost 7 bases and the J gene lost 2 bases, with 11 bases spanning the gap. The CDR3, as DNA: TGTGCCAGCACCGGGGGGCCTCAAGAGACCCAGTACTTC. This encodes CASTGGPQETQYF.

The chain carries TRBV4-1 and TRBJ1-2; 9 bases fit TRBD1. Germline V gene lookup returns CDR1 MGHRA and CDR2 YSYEKL. The CDR3 runs to 15 residues. V lost 4 bases to trimming and J lost 3 bases; unmatched junction nucleotides: 6. CDR3 DNA sequence: TGCGCCAGCAGCCCAACGGGACAGGGTCACTATGGCTACACCTTC. Amino acid sequence: CASSPTGQGHYGYTF.

This clone was recorded only once. The chain is built from TRBV2 and TRBJ2-3; TRBD1 matches at 11 bases. Per germline, CDR1 SNHLY and CDR2 FYNNEI. Losses at the gene ends were 1 base for V and 4 bases for J; bases not matched to a gene: 10. The CDR3 runs to 18 residues. The CDR3 protein is CASSEVFWGQGVSDTQYF. CDR3 sequence (DNA): TGTGCCAGCAGTGAAGTGTTTTGGGGACAGGGGGTTTCAGATACGCAGTATTTT. Full variable domain (rest looked up from reference TRBV2 and TRBJ2-3): EPEVTQTPSHQVTQMGQEVILRCVPISNHLYFYWYRQILGQKVEFLVSFYNNEISEKSEIFDDQFSVERPDGSNFTLKIRSTKLEDSAMYFCASSEVFWGQGVSDTQYFGPGTRLTVL.

V usage is TRBV7-2 and J usage is TRBJ1-2, with D tentatively TRBD1 (5 bases). There are 17 residues in the CDR3. V lost 6 bases to trimming and J lost 4 bases, with 24 bases between them. Germline V CDR1 and CDR2: SGHTA, FQGNSA. CDR3 coding DNA: TGTGCCAGCAGAACCCCCCACCAGGGCCAGGGCTCCTATGGCTACACCTTC. Protein: CASRTPHQGQGSYGYTF.

A remark on this clone: At one boundary the junction diverges from the germline segment, which might be a read error. The J gene is TRBJ2-3, the V gene TRBV27; 14 bases are shared with TRBD2. This CDR3 contains 16 residues. CDR1 is MNHEY, CDR2 SMNVEV, per germline (reference sequence). The CDR3 protein is CASSFRTSGGWDTQYF. In nucleotides, the CDR3 is TGTGCCAGTAGTTTCCGGACTAGCGGGGGGTGGGATACGCAGTATTTT.

The chain recombines TRBV5-6 with TRBJ2-2; D uncertain. Germline V CDR1 and CDR2: SGHDT, YYEEEE. The CDR3 is 15 amino acids. V lost 4 bases and J 4 bases, leaving 14 bases between the germline ends. DNA of the CDR3: TGTGCCAGCAGCCTCCTGAATGTAGCCACCGGGGAGCTGTTTTTT. Its translation is CASSLLNVATGELFF.

The rearrangement joins TRBV7-8 to TRBJ2-7; D possibly corresponds to TRBD1 (6 bases). With 6 bases removed from V and 0 bases from J, the gap between germline ends came to 15 bases. Germline CDR1 SGHVS, CDR2 FQNEAQ. The CDR3 length is 15 residues. The CDR3 bases are TGTGCCAGCAGTACCGGGACACAGAGCTCCTACGAGCAGTACTTC. Translated: CASSTGTQSSYEQYF.